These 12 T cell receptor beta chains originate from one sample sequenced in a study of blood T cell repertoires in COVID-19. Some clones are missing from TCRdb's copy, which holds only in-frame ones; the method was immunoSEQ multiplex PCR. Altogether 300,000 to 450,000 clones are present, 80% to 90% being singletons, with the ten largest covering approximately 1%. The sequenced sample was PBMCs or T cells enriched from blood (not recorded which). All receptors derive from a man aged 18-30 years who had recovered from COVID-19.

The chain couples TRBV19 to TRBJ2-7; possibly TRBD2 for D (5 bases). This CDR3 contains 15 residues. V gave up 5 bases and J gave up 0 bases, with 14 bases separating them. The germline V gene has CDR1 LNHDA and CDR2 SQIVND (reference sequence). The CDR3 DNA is TGTGCCAGTAGTCCCCGGACTGATAGCTCCTACGAGCAGTACTTC. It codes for CASSPRTDSSYEQYF.

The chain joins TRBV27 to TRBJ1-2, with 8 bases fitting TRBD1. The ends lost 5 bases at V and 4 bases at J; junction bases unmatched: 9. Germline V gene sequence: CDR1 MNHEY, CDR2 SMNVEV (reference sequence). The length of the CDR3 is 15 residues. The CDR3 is CASSPTGQGFYGYTF. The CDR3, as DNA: TGTGCCAGCAGTCCAACCGGACAGGGCTTCTATGGCTACACCTTC.

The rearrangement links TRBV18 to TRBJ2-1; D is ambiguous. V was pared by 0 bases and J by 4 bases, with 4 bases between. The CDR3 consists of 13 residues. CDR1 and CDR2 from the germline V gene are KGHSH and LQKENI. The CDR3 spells CASSPPLYNEQFF. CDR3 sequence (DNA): TGTGCCAGCTCACCACCTCTATACAATGAGCAGTTCTTC. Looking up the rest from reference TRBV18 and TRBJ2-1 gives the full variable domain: NAGVMQNPRHLVRRRGQEARLRCSPMKGHSHVYWYRQLPEEGLKFMVYLQKENIIDESGMPKERFSAEFPKEGPSILRIQQVVRGDSAAYFCASSPPLYNEQFFGPGTRLTVL.

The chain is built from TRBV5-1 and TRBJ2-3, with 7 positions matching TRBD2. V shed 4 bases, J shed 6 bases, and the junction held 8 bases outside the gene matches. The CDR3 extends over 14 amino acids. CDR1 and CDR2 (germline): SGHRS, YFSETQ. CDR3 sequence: CASSRGSTADTQYF. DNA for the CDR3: TGCGCCAGCAGCCGCGGGAGCACGGCGGATACGCAGTATTTT.

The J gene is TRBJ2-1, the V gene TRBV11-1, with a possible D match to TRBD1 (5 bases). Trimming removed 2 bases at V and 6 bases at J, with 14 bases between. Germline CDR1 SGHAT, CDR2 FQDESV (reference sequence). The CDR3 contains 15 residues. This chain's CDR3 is CASSLNGHQGNEQFF. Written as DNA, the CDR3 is TGTGCCAGCAGCTTAAACGGACACCAAGGCAATGAGCAGTTCTTC.

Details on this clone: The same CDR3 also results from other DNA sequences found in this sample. Here the CDR3 reads CASSLGGGYNEQFF. CDR3 nucleotide sequence: TGTGCCAGCAGCTTGGGGGGTGGCTACAATGAGCAGTTCTTC. The V call is TRBV7-2, the J call TRBJ2-1, with a tentative D call TRBD2 (6 bases). Looked up from germline, CDR1 is SGHTA and CDR2 is FQGNSA. The CDR3 extends over 14 amino acids. The V end was cut by 3 bases, the J end by 3 bases, with 9 bases between.

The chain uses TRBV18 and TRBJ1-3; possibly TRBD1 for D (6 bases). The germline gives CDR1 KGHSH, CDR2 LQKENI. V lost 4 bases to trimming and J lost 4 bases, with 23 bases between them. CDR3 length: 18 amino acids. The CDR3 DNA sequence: TGTGCCAGCTCACGAGGGTTGGGGCTCCGGGACAAAGGAAACACCATATATTTT. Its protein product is CASSRGLGLRDKGNTIYF.

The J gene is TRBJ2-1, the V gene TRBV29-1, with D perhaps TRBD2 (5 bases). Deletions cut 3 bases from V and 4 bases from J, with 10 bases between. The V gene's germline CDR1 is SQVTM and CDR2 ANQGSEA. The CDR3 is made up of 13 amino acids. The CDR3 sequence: CSVDPSGYNEQFF. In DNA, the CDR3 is TGCAGCGTTGACCCCAGCGGATACAATGAGCAGTTCTTC.

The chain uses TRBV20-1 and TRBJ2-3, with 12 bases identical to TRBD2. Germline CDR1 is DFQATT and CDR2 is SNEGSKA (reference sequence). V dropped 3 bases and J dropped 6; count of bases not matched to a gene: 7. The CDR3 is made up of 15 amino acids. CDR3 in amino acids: CSASFASGGADTQYF. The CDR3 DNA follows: TGCAGTGCTAGTTTTGCTAGCGGGGGGGCTGATACGCAGTATTTT.

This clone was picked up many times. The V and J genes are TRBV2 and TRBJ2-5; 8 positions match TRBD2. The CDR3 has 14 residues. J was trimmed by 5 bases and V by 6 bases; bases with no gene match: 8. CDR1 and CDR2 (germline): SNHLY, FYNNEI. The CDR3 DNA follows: TGTGCCAGCAGGCCGACTAGCGTCAGGGAGACCCAGTACTTC. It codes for CASRPTSVRETQYF. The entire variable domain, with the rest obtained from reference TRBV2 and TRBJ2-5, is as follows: EPEVTQTPSHQVTQMGQEVILRCVPISNHLYFYWYRQILGQKVEFLVSFYNNEISEKSEIFDDQFSVERPDGSNFTLKIRSTKLEDSAMYFCASRPTSVRETQYFGPGTRLLVL.

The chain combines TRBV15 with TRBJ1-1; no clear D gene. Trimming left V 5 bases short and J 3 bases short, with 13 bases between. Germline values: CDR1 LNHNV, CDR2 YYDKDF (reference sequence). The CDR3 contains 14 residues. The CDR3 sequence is CATSRRARDTEAFF. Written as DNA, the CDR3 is TGTGCCACCAGCCGCCGAGCGAGGGACACTGAAGCTTTCTTT.

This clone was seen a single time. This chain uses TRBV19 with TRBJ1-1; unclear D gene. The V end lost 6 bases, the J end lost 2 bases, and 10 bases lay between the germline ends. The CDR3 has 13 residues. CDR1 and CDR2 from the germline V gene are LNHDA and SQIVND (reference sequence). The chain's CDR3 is CASRLSPNTEAFF. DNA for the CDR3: TGTGCCAGTAGATTATCCCCCAACACTGAAGCTTTCTTT.